This record concerns one TCR beta chain sequence. Its specificity is unknown. Antigen-specific CD4+ T cell clonotypes were called by their expansion after viral peptide-pool culture in ViraFEST. Isolation of CD4+ T cells took place after 10 to 11 days of culture. Infection with SARS-CoV-2 occurred in the person between March and December 2020, and PCR confirmed it. Cultures of approximately 2.1 million PBMC per well contained 10 IU/ml IL-2 plus 10 ug/ml peptides. IL-2 medium was substituted for half the medium on days 3 and 7. This table comes from immunoSEQ multiplex PCR, and its TCRdb copy is limited to in-frame clones, with some not included. The sample shows around 49,000 clones, approximately 70% of them seen only once. The sample originates from a study of vaccination effects on CD4 cells after COVID-19. Findings and limits, study-wide: In people who had recovered, most post-vaccine spike-reactive clones were new vaccine-induced clones. Late after vaccination, infection- and vaccine-induced clones showed marked clonal contraction.

Germline trimming cut 5 bases from V and 0 bases from J; bases unmatched to any gene: 3. The CDR3 has 15 residues. Per the germline V gene, CDR1 is SNHLY and CDR2 is FYNNEI. This clonotype was sampled from a human donor who had a prior SARS-CoV-2 infection. The chain links TRBV2 to TRBJ1-4, with 7 bases identical to TRBD1. The sample here was CD4+ T cells from PBMCs cultured with a peptide pool, taken before COVID-19 vaccination. The DNA of the CDR3 is TGTGCCAGCAGTCTTACAGGGGCAACTAATGAAAAACTGTTTTTT. Translation gives CASSLTGATNEKLFF.